This TCR beta chain was sequenced for a study of T cells after yellow fever vaccination. Germline V gene sequence: CDR1 LGHDT, CDR2 YNNKEL (reference sequence). The CDR3 is 13 residues long. V shed 2 bases and J shed 7 bases, with 10 bases lying between them. TCRdb independently ran MiXCR on the 5' RACE reads; one entry per CDR3 protein. The table records 25,000 to 30,000 distinct CDR3 sequences, approximately 4.9% of them present only once. This sequence was found in a man aged 18 to 35 who received the YFV17D yellow fever vaccine. This chain joins TRBV3-1 and TRBJ2-3; maybe TRBD2 (5 bases). The material was PBMCs, either bulk or a sorted T-cell subset (CD4+, CD8+, memory, or dextramer-sorted; not recorded which), obtained on the day of the yellow fever booster vaccination. The chain's CDR3 is CASSQQTGNTQYF. CDR3 nucleotide sequence: TGTGCCAGCAGCCAACAAACGGGAAATACGCAGTATTTT.